These T cell receptor beta chains were read from a single sample in a study of Siglec-9 on CD8 T cells in melanoma. Clones were sequenced by immunoSEQ multiplex PCR, and TCRdb holds only the in-frame ones, with some missing. The table lists 25,000 to 30,000 clones, more than 80% of them singletons, with approximately 5% in the top ten. The sequencing sample was made of Siglec-9- CD8+ T cells sorted from blood. These receptor sequences come from a human donor in good health. Both conserved end residues are part of each CDR3. A D gene is named only where the DNA matches it firmly. Where a row states a size, it is once, few, many or the class of an expanded clone; other rows omit it.

CASSPDSWYQETQYF,TGTGCCAGCAGTCCGGACTCTTGGTACCAAGAGACCCAGTACTTC,-,-,TRBV28,TRBJ2-5
CASSLAGGNGYTF,TGTGCCAGCAGCTTAGCCGGGGGCAATGGCTACACCTTC,-,once,TRBV7-6,TRBJ1-2
CASSESGQGTPEQYF,TGTGCCAGCAGCGAATCGGGACAGGGGACCCCCGAGCAGTACTTC,TRBD1,-,TRBV9,TRBJ2-7
CASVARTGYNEQFF,TGTGCCAGCGTTGCCCGGACAGGGTACAATGAGCAGTTCTTC,TRBD1,-,TRBV27,TRBJ2-1
CASSPGTSGSSDTQYF,TGTGCCAGCAGCCCAGGGACTAGCGGGAGCTCAGATACGCAGTATTTT,TRBD2,-,TRBV7-2,TRBJ2-3
CASSLGGVNTEAFF,TGTGCCAGCAGCTTAGGTGGGGTTAACACTGAAGCTTTCTTT,-,few,TRBV7-6,TRBJ1-1
CASSLFWTSEEYTGDTQYF,TGTGCCAGCAGTTTATTTTGGACTAGCGAAGAATACACTGGAGATACGCAGTATTTT,TRBD2,-,TRBV27,TRBJ2-3
CASSPNRGGTEAFF,TGTGCCAGCAGTCCGAACAGGGGAGGGACTGAAGCTTTCTTT,TRBD1,-,TRBV6-5,TRBJ1-1
CASSLNRGPNNYGYTF,TGTGCCAGCAGTCTCAACAGGGGCCCAAACAACTATGGCTACACCTTC,TRBD1,-,TRBV27,TRBJ1-2
CASSERRLAPSTDTQYF,TGTGCCAGCAGTGAACGAAGACTAGCACCTTCGACAGATACGCAGTATTTT,TRBD2,-,TRBV6-1,TRBJ2-3
CASSLQNNEQFF,TGTGCCAGCAGCTTGCAGAACAATGAGCAGTTCTTC,-,-,TRBV5-4,TRBJ2-1
CASSLDRHGELFF,TGTGCCAGCAGCTTAGATCGGCATGGGGAGCTGTTTTTT,-,-,TRBV7-8,TRBJ2-2
CASTLAFGSYNEQFF,TGTGCCAGCACCTTAGCCTTTGGTTCCTACAATGAGCAGTTCTTC,-,-,TRBV2,TRBJ2-1
CASSLEGADGETQYF,TGCGCCAGCAGCTTGGAGGGGGCGGATGGGGAGACCCAGTACTTC,TRBD1,-,TRBV5-1,TRBJ2-5
CSVADSGDLYNEQFF,TGCAGCGTTGCTGATAGCGGAGATCTGTACAATGAGCAGTTCTTC,-,-,TRBV29-1,TRBJ2-1
CASSFRGAEVDTQYF,TGTGCCAGCAGCTTCCGGGGGGCGGAGGTAGATACGCAGTATTTT,-,once,TRBV13,TRBJ2-3
CASSWSGGATDTQYF,TGTGCCAGCAGTTGGAGCGGGGGGGCAACAGATACGCAGTATTTT,TRBD2,-,TRBV7-3,TRBJ2-3
CASSYLSGDSYNEQFF,TGTGCCAGCAGTTACCTGTCAGGGGATTCCTACAATGAGCAGTTCTTC,-,-,TRBV6-5,TRBJ2-1